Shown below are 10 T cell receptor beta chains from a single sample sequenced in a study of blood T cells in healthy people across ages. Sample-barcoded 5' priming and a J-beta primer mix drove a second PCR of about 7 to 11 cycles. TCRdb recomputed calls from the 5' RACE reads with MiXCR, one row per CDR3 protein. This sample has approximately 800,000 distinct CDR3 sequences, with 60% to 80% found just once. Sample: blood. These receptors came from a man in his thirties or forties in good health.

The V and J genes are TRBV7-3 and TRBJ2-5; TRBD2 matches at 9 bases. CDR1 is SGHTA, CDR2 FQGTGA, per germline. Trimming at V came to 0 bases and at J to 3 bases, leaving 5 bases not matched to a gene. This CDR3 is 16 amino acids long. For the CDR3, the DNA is TGTGCCAGCAGCTTAACAGGGGGCGGGGGGGAAGAGACCCAGTACTTC. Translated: CASSLTGGGGEETQYF. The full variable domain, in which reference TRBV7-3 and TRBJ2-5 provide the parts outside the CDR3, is GAGVSQTPSNKVTEKGKYVELRCDPISGHTALYWYRQSLGQGPEFLIYFQGTGAADDSGLPNDRFFAVRPEGSVSTLKIQRTERGDSAVYLCASSLTGGGGEETQYFGPGTRLLVL.

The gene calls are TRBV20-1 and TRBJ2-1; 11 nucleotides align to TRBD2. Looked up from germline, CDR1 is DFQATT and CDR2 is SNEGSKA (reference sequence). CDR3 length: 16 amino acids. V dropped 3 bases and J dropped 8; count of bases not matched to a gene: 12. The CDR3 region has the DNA TGCAGTGCTAGCCCCGGGTCGGTAGCGGGGGGGGATGAGCAGTTCTTC. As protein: CSASPGSVAGGDEQFF.

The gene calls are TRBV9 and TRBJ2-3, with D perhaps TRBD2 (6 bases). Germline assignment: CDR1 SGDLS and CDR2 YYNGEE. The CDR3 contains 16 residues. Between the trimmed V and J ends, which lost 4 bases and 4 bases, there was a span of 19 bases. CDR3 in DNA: TGTGCCAGCAGCCCCAGTGGCGGGATAGGGGCAGATACGCAGTATTTT. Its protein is CASSPSGGIGADTQYF. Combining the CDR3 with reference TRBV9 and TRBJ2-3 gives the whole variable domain DSGVTQTPKHLITATGQRVTLRCSPRSGDLSVYWYQQSLDQGLQFLIQYYNGEERAKGNILERFSAQQFPDLHSELNLSSLELGDSALYFCASSPSGGIGADTQYFGPGTRLTVL.

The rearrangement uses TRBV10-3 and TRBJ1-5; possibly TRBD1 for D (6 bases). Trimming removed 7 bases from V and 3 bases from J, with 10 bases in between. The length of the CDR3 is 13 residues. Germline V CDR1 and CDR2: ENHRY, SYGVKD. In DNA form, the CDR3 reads TGTGCCATCAACGCAGGGGACAATCAGCCCCAGCATTTT. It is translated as CAINAGDNQPQHF.

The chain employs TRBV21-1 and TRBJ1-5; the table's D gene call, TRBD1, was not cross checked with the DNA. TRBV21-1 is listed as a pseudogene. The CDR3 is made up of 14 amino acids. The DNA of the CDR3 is TGTGCCAGCCGCGACAGGTATAGCAATCAGCCCCAGCATTTT. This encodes CASRDRYSNQPQHF.

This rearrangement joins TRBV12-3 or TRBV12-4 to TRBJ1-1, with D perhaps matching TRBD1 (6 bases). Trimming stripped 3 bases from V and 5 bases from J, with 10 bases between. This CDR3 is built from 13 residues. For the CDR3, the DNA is TGTGCCAGCAGTTTGGCAGGGGTGACTGAAGCTTTCTTT. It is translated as CASSLAGVTEAFF.

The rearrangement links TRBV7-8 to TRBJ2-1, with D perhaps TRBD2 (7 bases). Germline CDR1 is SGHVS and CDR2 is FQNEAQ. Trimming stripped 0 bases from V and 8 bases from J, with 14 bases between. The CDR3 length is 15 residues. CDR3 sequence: CASSLAGGPGDEQFF. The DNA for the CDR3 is TGTGCCAGCAGCTTAGCGGGGGGGCCGGGCGATGAGCAGTTCTTC.

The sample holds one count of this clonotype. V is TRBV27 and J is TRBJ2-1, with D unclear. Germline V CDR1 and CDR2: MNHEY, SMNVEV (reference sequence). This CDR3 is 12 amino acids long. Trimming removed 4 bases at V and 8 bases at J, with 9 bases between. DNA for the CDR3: TGTGCCAGCAGTTCCGTGGATTATGAGCAGTTCTTC. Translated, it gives CASSSVDYEQFF.

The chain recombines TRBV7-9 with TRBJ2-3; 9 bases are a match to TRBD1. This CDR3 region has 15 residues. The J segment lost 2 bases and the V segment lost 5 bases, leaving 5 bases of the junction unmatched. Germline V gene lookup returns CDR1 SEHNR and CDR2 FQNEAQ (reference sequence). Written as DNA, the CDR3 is TGTGCCAGCAGCCCGACAGGGGGGTACACAGATACGCAGTATTTT. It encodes CASSPTGGYTDTQYF.

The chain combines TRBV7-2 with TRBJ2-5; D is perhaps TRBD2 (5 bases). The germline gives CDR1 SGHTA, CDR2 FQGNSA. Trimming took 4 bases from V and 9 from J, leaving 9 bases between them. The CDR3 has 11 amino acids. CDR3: CASSSARAQYF. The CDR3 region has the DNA TGTGCCAGCAGCTCTGCGAGGGCCCAGTACTTC.